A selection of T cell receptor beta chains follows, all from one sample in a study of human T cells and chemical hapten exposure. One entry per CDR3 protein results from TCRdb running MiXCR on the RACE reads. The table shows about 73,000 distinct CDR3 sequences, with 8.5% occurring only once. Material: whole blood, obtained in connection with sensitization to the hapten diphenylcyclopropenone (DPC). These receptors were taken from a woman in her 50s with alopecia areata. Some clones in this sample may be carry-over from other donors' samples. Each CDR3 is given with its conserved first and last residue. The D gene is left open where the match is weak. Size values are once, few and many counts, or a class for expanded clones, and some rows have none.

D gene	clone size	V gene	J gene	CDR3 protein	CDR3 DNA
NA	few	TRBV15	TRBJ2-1	CATSRVVGASSYNEQFF	TGTGCCACCAGCAGGGTTGTCGGCGCGAGCTCCTACAATGAGCAGTTCTTC
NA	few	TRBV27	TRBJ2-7	CASSPPGSSYEQYF	TGTGCCAGCAGTCCCCCGGGATCTTCCTACGAGCAGTACTTC
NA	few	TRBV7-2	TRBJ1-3	CASSLRGSQSGNTIYF	TGTGCCAGCAGCTTAAGAGGTTCCCAATCTGGAAACACCATATATTTT
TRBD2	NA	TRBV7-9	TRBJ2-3	CASSPGGKDTQYF	TGTGCCAGCAGCCCGGGGGGGAAAGATACGCAGTATTTT
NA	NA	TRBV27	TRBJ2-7	CASSSRGAYEQYF	TGTGCCAGCAGTTCCAGGGGAGCCTACGAGCAGTACTTC
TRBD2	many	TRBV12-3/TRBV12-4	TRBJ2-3	CASRVAGASTDTQYF	TGTGCCAGCAGGGTAGCGGGGGCCAGCACAGATACGCAGTATTTT
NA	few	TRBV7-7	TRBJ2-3	CASSSQITDTQYF	TGTGCCAGCAGCTCTCAGATCACAGATACGCAGTATTTT
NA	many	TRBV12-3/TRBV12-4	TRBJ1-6	CASRIGLAPLHF	TGTGCCAGCAGGATTGGGTTAGCACCCCTCCACTTT
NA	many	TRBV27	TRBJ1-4	CASSLGGALGEKLFF	TGTGCCAGCAGTTTAGGGGGGGCCCTCGGTGAAAAACTGTTTTTT
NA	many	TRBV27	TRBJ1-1	CASSSLQGRLTEAFF	TGTGCCAGCAGTTCCCTCCAGGGTCGCCTTACTGAAGCTTTCTTT
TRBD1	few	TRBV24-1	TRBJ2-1	CATSDPQGATGNEQFF	TGTGCCACCAGTGATCCTCAGGGGGCCACGGGCAATGAGCAGTTCTTC
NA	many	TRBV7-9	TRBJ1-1	CASSSGVGVTEAFF	TGTGCCAGCAGTTCCGGGGTAGGGGTCACTGAAGCTTTCTTT
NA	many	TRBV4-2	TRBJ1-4	CASSSHAGQSGEKLFF	TGTGCCAGCAGCTCTCATGCGGGACAATCAGGAGAAAAACTGTTTTTT
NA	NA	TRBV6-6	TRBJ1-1	CASSPGVVNTEAFF	TGTGCCAGCAGCCCAGGGGTGGTGAACACTGAAGCTTTCTTT
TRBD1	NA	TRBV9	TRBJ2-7	CASSVKSTGASEQYF	TGTGCCAGCAGCGTCAAGAGTACAGGGGCCAGCGAGCAGTACTTC
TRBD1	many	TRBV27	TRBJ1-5	CASSSTRQGLRNQPQHF	TGTGCCAGCAGTTCCACCCGACAGGGGTTGAGGAATCAGCCCCAGCATTTT
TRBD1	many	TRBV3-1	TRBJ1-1	CASSQTGGNTEAFF	TGTGCCAGCAGCCAGACAGGGGGGAACACTGAAGCTTTCTTT
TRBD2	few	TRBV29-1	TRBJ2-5	CSVRLAGGPETQYF	TGCAGCGTTCGTCTAGCGGGAGGGCCGGAGACCCAGTACTTC
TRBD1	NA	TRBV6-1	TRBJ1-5	CASKGGAHSQPQHF	TGTGCCAGCAAAGGGGGCGCCCACAGTCAGCCCCAGCATTTT
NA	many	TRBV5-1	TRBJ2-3	CASSGGGRGDTQYF	TGCGCCAGCAGCGGGGGGGGCCGCGGAGATACGCAGTATTTT
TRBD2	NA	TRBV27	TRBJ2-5	CASSLSAGEYQETQYF	TGTGCCAGCAGTTTATCGGCGGGGGAGTACCAAGAGACCCAGTACTTC
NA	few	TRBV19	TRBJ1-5	CASSIDRDQPQHF	TGTGCCAGTAGTATAGACCGAGATCAGCCCCAGCATTTT
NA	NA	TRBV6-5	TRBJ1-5	CASSYTPYQPQHF	TGTGCCAGCAGTTACACCCCTTATCAGCCCCAGCATTTT
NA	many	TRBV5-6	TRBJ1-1	CASSPAWGPTEAFF	TGTGCCAGCAGCCCTGCGTGGGGTCCCACTGAAGCTTTCTTT
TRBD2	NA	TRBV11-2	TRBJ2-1	CASSLARTSGYNEQFF	TGTGCCAGCAGCTTAGCTCGGACTAGCGGGTACAATGAGCAGTTCTTC
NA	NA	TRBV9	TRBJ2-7	CASSVVGGGADEQYF	TGTGCCAGCAGCGTAGTTGGTGGGGGGGCCGACGAGCAGTACTTC
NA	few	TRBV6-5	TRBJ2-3	CATFPGEMRGTQYF	TGTGCCACCTTTCCGGGGGAGATGAGGGGTACGCAGTATTTT
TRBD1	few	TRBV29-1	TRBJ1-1	CSVSLRDRDRTEAFF	TGCAGCGTCTCTCTCCGGGACAGGGATAGGACTGAAGCTTTCTTT
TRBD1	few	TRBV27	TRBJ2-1	CASSLTGGSSYNEQFF	TGTGCCAGCAGCTTGACAGGGGGTAGCTCCTACAATGAGCAGTTCTTC
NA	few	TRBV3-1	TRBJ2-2	CASGSNTGELFF	TGTGCCAGCGGCAGCAACACCGGGGAGCTGTTTTTT
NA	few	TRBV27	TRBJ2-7	CASSPRGGARSYEQYF	TGTGCCAGCAGTCCTCGTGGCGGGGCCCGCTCCTACGAGCAGTACTTC
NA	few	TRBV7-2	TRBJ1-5	CASSPQGTSNQPQHF	TGTGCCAGCAGCCCGCAAGGGACAAGCAATCAGCCCCAGCATTTT
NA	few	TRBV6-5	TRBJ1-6	CATAMVGGNSPLHF	TGTGCCACCGCCATGGTTGGGGGCAATTCACCCCTCCACTTT
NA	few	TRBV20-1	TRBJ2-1	CSVASKNEQFF	TGCAGTGTGGCGTCCAAGAATGAGCAGTTCTTC
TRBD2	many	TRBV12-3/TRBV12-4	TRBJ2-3	CASSLRGGRTDTQYF	TGTGCCAGCAGTTTGAGAGGCGGGAGAACAGATACGCAGTATTTT
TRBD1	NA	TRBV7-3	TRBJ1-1	CASSSDRDTEAFF	TGTGCCAGCAGCTCCGACAGGGACACTGAAGCTTTCTTT
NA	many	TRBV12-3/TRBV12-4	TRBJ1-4	CASGKYRRDEKLFF	TGTGCCAGCGGAAAATACAGGAGGGATGAAAAACTGTTTTTT
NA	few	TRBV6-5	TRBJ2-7	CASSHSYEQYF	TGTGCCAGCAGCCACTCCTACGAGCAGTACTTC